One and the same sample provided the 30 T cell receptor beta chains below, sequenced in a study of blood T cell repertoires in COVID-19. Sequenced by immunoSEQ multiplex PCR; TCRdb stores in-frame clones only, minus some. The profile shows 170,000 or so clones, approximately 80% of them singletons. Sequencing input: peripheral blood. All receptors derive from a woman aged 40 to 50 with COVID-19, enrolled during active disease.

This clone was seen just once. CDR3 protein: CASSLGGYEQYF. In DNA, the CDR3 is TGTGCCAGCAGCCTTGGGGGGTACGAGCAGTACTTC. This chain uses TRBV3-1 (or the pseudogene TRBV3-2) with TRBJ2-7, with D maybe TRBD2 (6 bases). In germline, CDR1 is LGHDT, CDR2 YNNKEL (reference sequence). This CDR3 region has 12 residues. V dropped 4 bases and J dropped 4 bases, with 8 bases sitting between them.

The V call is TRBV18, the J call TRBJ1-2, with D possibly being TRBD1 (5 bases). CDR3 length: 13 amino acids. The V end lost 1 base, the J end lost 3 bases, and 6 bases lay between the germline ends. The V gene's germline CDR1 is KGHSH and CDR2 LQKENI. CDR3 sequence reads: CASSPQTDYGYTF. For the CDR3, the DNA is TGTGCCAGCTCACCACAGACAGACTATGGCTACACCTTC.

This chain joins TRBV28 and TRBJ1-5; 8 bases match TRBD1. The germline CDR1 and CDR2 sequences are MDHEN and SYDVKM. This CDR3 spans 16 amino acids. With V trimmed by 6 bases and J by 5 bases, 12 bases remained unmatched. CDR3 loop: CASRRGGRGPDQPQHF. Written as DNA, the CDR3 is TGTGCCAGCAGGAGAGGGGGCAGGGGGCCAGATCAGCCCCAGCATTTT.

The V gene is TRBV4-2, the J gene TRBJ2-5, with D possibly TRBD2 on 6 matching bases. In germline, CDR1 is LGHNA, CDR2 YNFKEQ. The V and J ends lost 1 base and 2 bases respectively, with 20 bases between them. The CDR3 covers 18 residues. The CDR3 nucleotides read TGTGCCAGCAGCCAAGGTTTCGGGGGAGACCAGCCTCAAGAGACCCAGTACTTC. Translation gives CASSQGFGGDQPQETQYF.

The CDR3 spells CASSFEGLTDTQYF. CDR3 sequence (DNA): TGTGCCAGCAGCTTTGAGGGACTCACAGATACGCAGTATTTT. The chain recombines TRBV7-9 with TRBJ2-3; D might be TRBD2 (6 bases). The CDR3 is 14 amino acids. The germline gives CDR1 SEHNR, CDR2 FQNEAQ (reference sequence). The ends were cut back, 3 bases at V and 2 bases at J, with 9 bases in the middle.

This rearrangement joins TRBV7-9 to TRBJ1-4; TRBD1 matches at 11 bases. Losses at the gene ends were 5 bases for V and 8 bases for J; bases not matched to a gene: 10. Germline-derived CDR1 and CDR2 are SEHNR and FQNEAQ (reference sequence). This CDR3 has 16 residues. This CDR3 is CASSLGQGALAEKLFF. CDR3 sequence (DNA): TGTGCCAGCAGCCTAGGACAGGGGGCTTTAGCAGAAAAACTGTTTTTT. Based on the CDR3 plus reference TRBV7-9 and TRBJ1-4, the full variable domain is DTGVSQNPRHKITKRGQNVTFRCDPISEHNRLYWYRQTLGQGPEFLTYFQNEAQLEKSRLLSDRFSAERPKGSFSTLEIQRTEQGDSAMYLCASSLGQGALAEKLFFGSGTQLSVL.

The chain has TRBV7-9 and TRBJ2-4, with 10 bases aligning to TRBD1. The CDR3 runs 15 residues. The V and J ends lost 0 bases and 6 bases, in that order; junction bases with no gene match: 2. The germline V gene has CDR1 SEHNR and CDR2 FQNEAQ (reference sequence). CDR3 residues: CASSLAGQGTNIQYF. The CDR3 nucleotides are TGTGCCAGCAGCTTAGCGGGACAGGGGACAAACATTCAGTACTTC.

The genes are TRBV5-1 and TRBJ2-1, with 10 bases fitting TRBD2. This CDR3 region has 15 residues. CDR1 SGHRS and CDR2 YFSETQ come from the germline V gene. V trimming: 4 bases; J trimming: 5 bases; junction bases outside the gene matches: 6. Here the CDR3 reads CASSPRLAGDNEQFF. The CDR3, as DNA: TGCGCCAGCAGCCCTCGGCTAGCGGGAGACAATGAGCAGTTCTTC.

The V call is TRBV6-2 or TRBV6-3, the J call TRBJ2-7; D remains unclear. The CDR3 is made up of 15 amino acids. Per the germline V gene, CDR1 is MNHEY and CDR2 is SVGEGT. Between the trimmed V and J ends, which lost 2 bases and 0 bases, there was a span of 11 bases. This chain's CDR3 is CASSYGPGDSYEQYF. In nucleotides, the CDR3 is TGTGCCAGCAGTTACGGGCCCGGTGACTCCTACGAGCAGTACTTC.

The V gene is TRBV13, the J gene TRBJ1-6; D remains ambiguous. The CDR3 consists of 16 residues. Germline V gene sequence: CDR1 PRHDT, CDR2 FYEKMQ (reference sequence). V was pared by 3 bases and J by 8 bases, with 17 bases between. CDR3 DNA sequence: TGTGCCAGCAGCTTTTACGTTGTGGCAGTTGATTCACCCCTCCACTTT. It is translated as CASSFYVVAVDSPLHF.

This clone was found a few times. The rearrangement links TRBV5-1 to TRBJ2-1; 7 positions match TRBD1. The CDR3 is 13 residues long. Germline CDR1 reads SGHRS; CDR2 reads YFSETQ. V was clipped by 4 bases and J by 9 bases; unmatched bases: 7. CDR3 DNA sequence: TGCGCCAGCAGCACGGACAGGTTGGCTGAGCAGTTCTTC. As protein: CASSTDRLAEQFF.

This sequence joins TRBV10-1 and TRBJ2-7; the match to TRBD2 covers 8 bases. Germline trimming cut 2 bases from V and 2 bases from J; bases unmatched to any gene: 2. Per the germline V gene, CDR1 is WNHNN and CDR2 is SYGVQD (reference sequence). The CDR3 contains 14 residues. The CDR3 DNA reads TGCGCCAGCAGTGAGGGCGGGGGGCCCTACGAGCAGTACTTC. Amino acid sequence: CASSEGGGPYEQYF.

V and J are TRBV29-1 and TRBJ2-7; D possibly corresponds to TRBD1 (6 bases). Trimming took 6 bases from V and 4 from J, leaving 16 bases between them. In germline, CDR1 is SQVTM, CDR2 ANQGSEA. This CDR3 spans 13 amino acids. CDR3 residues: CSVDENRAYEQYF. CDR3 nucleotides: TGCAGCGTAGACGAAAACAGGGCGTACGAGCAGTACTTC.

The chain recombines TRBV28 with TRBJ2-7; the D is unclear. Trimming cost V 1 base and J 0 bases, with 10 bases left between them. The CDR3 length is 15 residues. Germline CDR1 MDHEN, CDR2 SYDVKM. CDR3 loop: CASSLLQHISYEQYF. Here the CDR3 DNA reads TGTGCCAGCAGTTTATTACAGCATATCTCCTACGAGCAGTACTTC.

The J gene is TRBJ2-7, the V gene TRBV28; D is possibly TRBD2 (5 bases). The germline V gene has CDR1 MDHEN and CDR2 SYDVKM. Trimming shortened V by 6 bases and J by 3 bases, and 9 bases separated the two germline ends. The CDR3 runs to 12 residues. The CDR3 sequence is CASSQRNYEQYF. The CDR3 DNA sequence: TGTGCCAGCAGCCAGCGGAACTACGAGCAGTACTTC.

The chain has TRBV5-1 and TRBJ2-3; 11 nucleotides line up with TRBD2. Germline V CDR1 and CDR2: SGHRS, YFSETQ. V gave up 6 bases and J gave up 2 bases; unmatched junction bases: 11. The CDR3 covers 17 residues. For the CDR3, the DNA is TGCGCCAGCACCCTTCCCGGGACTAGCGGTTCCACAGATACGCAGTATTTT. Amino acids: CASTLPGTSGSTDTQYF.

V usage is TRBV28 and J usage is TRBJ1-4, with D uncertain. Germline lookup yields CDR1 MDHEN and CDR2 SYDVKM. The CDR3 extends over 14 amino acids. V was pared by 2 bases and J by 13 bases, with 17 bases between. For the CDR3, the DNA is TGTGCCAGCAGTTTAGGGGTCTCGGGGAAGAGACTGTTTTTT. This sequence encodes CASSLGVSGKRLFF.

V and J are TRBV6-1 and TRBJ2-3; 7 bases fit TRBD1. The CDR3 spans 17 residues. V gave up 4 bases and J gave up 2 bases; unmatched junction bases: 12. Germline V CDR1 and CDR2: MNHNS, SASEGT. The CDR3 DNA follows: TGTGCCAGCAGTGGTAGACACAGGGGTTCGATCACAGATACGCAGTATTTT. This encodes CASSGRHRGSITDTQYF.

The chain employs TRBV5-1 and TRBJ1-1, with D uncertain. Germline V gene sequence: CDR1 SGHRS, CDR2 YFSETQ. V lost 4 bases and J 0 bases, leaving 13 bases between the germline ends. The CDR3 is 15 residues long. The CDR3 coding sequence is TGCGCCAGCAGCGAGGACGGACTCATGAACACTGAAGCTTTCTTT. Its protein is CASSEDGLMNTEAFF.

The CDR3 nucleotides read TGCGCCAGCAGCCAAGCCCAGGGACAGCCCCAGCATTTT. Its protein product is CASSQAQGQPQHF. The J gene is TRBJ1-5, the V gene TRBV4-1, with D possibly matching TRBD1 (5 bases). The ends were cut back, 1 base at V and 7 bases at J, with 8 bases in the middle. Germline CDR1 MGHRA, CDR2 YSYEKL. The CDR3 is made up of 13 amino acids.

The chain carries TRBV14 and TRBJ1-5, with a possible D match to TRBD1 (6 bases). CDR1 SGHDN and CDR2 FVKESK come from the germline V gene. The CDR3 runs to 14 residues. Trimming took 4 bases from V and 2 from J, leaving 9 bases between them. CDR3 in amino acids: CASSRSGGNQPQHF. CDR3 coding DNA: TGTGCCAGCAGCCGTTCAGGGGGCAATCAGCCCCAGCATTTT.

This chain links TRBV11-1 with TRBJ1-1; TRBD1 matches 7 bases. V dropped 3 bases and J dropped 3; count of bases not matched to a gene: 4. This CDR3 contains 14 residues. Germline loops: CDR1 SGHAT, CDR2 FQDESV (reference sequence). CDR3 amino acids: CASSLGQGDTEAFF. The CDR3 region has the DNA TGTGCCAGCAGCTTGGGCCAGGGGGACACTGAAGCTTTCTTT.

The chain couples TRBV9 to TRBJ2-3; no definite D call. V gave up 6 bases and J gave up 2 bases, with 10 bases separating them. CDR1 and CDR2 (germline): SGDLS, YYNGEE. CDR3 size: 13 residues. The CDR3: CASTRGDTDTQYF. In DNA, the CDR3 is TGTGCCAGCACTCGCGGAGACACAGATACGCAGTATTTT.

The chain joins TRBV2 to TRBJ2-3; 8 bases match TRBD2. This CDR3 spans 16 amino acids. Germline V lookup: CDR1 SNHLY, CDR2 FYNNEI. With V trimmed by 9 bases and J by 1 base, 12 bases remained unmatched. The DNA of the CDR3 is TGTGCCAGTCTCATCTTAAGCGGGGGTGGCACAGATACGCAGTATTTT. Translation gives CASLILSGGGTDTQYF. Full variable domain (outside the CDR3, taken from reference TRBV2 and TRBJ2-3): EPEVTQTPSHQVTQMGQEVILRCVPISNHLYFYWYRQILGQKVEFLVSFYNNEISEKSEIFDDQFSVERPDGSNFTLKIRSTKLEDSAMYFCASLILSGGGTDTQYFGPGTRLTVL.

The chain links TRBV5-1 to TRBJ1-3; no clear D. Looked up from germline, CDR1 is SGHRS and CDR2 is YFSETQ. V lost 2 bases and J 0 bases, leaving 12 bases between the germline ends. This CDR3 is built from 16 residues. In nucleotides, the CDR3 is TGCGCCAGCAGCTTAGAGAATCTTCACTCTGGAAACACCATATATTTT. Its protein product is CASSLENLHSGNTIYF.

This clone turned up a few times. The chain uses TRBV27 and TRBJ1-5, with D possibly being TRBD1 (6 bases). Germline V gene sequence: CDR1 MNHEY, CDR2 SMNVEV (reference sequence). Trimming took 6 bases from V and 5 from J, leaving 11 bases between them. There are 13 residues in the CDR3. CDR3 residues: CASRRGMHQPQHF. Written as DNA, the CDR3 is TGTGCCAGCAGAAGGGGGATGCATCAGCCCCAGCATTTT.

CDR3 bases: TGCGCCAGCAGCTTGTCTCTTTCGGGACTAGCGGGAGAAGGTACGCAGTATTTT. It codes for CASSLSLSGLAGEGTQYF. The rearrangement links TRBV5-1 to TRBJ2-3; 14 bases line up with TRBD2. V was pared by 1 base and J by 8 bases, with 12 bases of the junction left unmatched. Germline CDR1 is SGHRS and CDR2 is YFSETQ. This CDR3 is built from 18 residues.

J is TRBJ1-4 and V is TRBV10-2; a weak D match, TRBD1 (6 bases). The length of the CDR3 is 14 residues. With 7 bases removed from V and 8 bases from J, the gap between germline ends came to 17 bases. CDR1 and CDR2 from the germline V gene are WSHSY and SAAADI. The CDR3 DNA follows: TGCGCCAGCACCCAGACAGGATTAGGGGAAAAACTGTTTTTT. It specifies CASTQTGLGEKLFF.

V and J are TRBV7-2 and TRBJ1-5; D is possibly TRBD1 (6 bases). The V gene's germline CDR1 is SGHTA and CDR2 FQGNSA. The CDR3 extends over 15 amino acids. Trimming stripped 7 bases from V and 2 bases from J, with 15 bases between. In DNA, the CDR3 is TGTGCCAGCAATACAGGGCCAAGTGGCAATCAGCCCCAGCATTTT. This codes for CASNTGPSGNQPQHF. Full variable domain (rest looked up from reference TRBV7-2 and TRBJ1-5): GAGVSQSPSNKVTEKGKDVELRCDPISGHTALYWYRQSLGQGLEFLIYFQGNSAPDKSGLPSDRFSAERTGGSVSTLTIQRTQQEDSAVYLCASNTGPSGNQPQHFGDGTRLSIL.

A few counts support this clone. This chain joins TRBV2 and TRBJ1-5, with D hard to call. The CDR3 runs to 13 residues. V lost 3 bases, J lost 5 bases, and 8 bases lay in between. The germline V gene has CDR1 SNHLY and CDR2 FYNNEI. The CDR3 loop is CASSDRGYQPQHF. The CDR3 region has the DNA TGTGCCAGCAGTGATCGAGGGTATCAGCCCCAGCATTTT.